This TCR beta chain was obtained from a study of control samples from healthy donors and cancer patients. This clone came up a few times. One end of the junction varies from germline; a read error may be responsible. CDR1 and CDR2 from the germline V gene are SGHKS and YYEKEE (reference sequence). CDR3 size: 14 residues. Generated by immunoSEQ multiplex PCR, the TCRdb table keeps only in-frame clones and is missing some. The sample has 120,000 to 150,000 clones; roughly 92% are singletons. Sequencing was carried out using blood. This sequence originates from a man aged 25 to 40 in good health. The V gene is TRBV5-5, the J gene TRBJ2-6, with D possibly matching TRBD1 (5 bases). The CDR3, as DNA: TGTGCCAGCAGCTCTGTATTTCCAGGGCATTCCCTGCCTTTC. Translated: CASSSVFPGHSLPF.